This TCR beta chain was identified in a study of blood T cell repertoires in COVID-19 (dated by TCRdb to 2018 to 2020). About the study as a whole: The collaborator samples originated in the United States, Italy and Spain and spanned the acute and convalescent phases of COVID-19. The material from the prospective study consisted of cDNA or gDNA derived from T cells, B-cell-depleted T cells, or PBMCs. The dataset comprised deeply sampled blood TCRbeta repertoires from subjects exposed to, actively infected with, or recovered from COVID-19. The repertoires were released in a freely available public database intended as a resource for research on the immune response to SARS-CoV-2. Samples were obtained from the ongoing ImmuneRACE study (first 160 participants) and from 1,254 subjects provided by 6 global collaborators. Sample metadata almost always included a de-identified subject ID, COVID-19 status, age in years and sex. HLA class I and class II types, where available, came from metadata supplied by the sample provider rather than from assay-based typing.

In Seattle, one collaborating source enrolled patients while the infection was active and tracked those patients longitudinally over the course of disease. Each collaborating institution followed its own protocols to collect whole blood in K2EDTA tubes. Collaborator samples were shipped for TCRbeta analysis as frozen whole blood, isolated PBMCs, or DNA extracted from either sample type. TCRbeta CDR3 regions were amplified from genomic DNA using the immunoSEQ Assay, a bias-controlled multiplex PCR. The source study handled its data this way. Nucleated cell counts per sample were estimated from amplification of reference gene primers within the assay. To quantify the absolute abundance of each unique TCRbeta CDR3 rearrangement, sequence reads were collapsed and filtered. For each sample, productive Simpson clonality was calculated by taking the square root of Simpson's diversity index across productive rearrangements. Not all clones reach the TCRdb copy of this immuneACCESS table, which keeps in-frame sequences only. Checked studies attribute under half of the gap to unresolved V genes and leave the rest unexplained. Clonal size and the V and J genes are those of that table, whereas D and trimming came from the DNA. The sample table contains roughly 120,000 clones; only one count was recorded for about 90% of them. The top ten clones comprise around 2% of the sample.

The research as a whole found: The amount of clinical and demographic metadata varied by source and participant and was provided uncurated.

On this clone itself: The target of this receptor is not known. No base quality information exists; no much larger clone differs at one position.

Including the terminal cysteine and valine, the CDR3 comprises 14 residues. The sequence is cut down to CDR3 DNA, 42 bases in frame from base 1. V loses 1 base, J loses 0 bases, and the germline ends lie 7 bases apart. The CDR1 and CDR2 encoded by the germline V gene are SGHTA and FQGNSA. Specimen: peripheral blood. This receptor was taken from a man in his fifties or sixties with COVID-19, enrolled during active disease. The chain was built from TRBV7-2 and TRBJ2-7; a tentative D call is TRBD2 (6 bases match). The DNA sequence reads TGTGCCAGCAGCTTAGACGGGAGCTCCTACGAGCAGTACGTC. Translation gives CASSLDGSSYEQYV.